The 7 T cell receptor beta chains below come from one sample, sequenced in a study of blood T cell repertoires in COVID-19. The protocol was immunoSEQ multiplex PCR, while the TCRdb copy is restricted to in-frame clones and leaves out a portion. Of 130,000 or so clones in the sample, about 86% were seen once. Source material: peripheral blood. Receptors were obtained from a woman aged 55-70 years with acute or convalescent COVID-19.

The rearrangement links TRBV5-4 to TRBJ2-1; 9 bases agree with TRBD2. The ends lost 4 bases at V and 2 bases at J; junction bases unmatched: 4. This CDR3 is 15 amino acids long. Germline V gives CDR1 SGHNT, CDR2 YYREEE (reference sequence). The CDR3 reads CASSTIAGAYNEQFF. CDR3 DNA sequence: TGTGCCAGCAGCACCATAGCGGGGGCCTACAATGAGCAGTTCTTC.

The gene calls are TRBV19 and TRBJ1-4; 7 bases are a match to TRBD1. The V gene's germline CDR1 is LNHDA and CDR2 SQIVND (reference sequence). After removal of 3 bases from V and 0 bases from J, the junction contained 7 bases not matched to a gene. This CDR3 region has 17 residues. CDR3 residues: CASSMNSGGPTNEKLFF. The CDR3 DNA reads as TGTGCCAGTAGTATGAATTCAGGGGGTCCAACTAATGAAAAACTGTTTTTT.

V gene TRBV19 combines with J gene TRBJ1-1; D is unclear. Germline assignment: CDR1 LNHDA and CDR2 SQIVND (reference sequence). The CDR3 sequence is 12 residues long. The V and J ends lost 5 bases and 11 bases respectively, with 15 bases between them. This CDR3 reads CASSLWSGPAFF. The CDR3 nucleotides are TGTGCCAGTAGTCTCTGGTCAGGTCCCGCTTTCTTT.

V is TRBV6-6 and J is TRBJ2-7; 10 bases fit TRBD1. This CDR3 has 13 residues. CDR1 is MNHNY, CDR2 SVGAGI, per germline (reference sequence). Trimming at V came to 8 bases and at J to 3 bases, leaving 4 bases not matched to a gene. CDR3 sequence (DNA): TGTGCCAGCGGGGACAGGGGAATCTACGAGCAGTACTTC. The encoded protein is CASGDRGIYEQYF.

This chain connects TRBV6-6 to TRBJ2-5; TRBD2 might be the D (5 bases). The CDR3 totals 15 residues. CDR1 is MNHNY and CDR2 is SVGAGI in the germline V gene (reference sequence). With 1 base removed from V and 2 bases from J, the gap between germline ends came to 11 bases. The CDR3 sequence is CASSYFTRAQETQYF. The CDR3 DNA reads TGTGCCAGCAGTTACTTTACTAGGGCACAAGAGACCCAGTACTTC.

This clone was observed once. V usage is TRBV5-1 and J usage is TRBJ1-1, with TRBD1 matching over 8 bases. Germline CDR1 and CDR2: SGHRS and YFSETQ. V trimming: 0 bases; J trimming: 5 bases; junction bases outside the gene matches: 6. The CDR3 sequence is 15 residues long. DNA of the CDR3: TGCGCCAGCAGCTTGGCCTGGACAGGGAGGACTGAAGCTTTCTTT. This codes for CASSLAWTGRTEAFF.

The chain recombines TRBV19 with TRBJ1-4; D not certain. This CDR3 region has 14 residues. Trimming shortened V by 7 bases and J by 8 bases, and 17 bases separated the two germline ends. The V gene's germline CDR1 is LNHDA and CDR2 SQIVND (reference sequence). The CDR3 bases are TGTGCCAGTACCATGGAGAGTTTCGGGGAAAAACTGTTTTTT. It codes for CASTMESFGEKLFF.